A selection of T cell receptor beta chains follows, all from one sample in a study of blood T cell repertoires in COVID-19. The protocol was immunoSEQ multiplex PCR, while the TCRdb copy is restricted to in-frame clones and leaves out a portion. The sample records roughly 180,000 clones, more than 70% being singletons. The sequencing input was peripheral blood. The source is a woman aged 60-75 years with acute or convalescent COVID-19. The CDR3 runs from the conserved cysteine through the conserved F or W. A D gene is named only where the DNA matches it firmly. The size field is filled for only some rows; it gives once, few, many or a size class.

-	TRBJ1-1	-	TRBV6-6	TGTGCCAGCAGTCCGACAGGTGGGAACACTGAAGCTTTCTTT	CASSPTGGNTEAFF
-	TRBJ2-1	-	TRBV24-1	TGTGCCACCAGTGACCCCGGACTAAACAACGGACGCTCCTACAATGAGCAGTTCTTC	CATSDPGLNNGRSYNEQFF
few	TRBJ2-5	-	TRBV27	TGTGCCAGCAGTTTTATGGGAGAAGAGACCCAGTACTTC	CASSFMGEETQYF
-	TRBJ1-2	-	TRBV28	TGTGCCAGCAGTAGTCAGGGCTATGGCTACACCTTC	CASSSQGYGYTF
-	TRBJ1-5	-	TRBV19	TGTGCCAGTAGTGTGATCCAGGGCGGACGTGAGCCCCAGCATTTT	CASSVIQGGREPQHF
-	TRBJ2-5	TRBD2	TRBV10-2	TGCGCCAGCACTGTCTTAGCGGGAGAGGTAAAGACCCAGTACTTC	CASTVLAGEVKTQYF
once	TRBJ1-4	-	TRBV3-1/TRBV3-2	TGTGCCAGCAGCCAAGTGATGGGGCTGCGGGAAAAACTGTTTTTT	CASSQVMGLREKLFF
-	TRBJ2-3	TRBD1	TRBV30	TGTGCCTGGAGTCACCGGGACAGGGTGGGCGCAGATACGCAGTATTTT	CAWSHRDRVGADTQYF
-	TRBJ2-3	TRBD2	TRBV28	TGTGCCAGCAGTTCCAGGTGGGGAGCGGGAGGATTGGCCACAGATACGCAGTATTTT	CASSSRWGAGGLATDTQYF
-	TRBJ1-5	-	TRBV30	TGTGCCTGGGAGGGCCCAAATCAGCCCCAGCATTTT	CAWEGPNQPQHF
-	TRBJ1-4	-	TRBV19	TGTGCCAGTAGGCCCAGGGGATCTAATGAAAAACTGTTTTTT	CASRPRGSNEKLFF
-	TRBJ2-1	-	TRBV11-3	TGTGCCAGCAGCTTAGTGTCAGTTAACTCCTACAATGAGCAGTTCTTC	CASSLVSVNSYNEQFF
few	TRBJ2-5	-	TRBV6-5	TGTGCCAGCAGTTATCAGGCGGGGCAAGAGACCCAGTACTTC	CASSYQAGQETQYF
-	TRBJ2-5	-	TRBV6-5	TGTGCCAGCAGTCACGATCCGGGGGAGACCCAGTACTTC	CASSHDPGETQYF
-	TRBJ1-1	-	TRBV9	TGTGCCAGCAGCGCCCGGCCAGACATTGACACTGAAGCTTTCTTT	CASSARPDIDTEAFF
-	TRBJ1-3	-	TRBV28	TGTGCCAGCAGTGCCGCAGAGGGAAGAGGAAACACCATATATTTT	CASSAAEGRGNTIYF
-	TRBJ2-7	-	TRBV6-1	TGTGCCAGCAGTAAAGAAGGAAGGCCAGGTTTCTACGAGCAGTACTTC	CASSKEGRPGFYEQYF
-	TRBJ2-5	TRBD1	TRBV6-5	TGTGCCAGCAGTCCCCCCGACAGGGAAGAGACCCAGTACTTC	CASSPPDREETQYF
-	TRBJ2-5	TRBD2	TRBV5-4	TGTGCCAGCAGCTTGGGTTCTAGCGGGAGTAGAGAGACCCAGTACTTC	CASSLGSSGSRETQYF
-	TRBJ2-3	TRBD2	TRBV27	TGTGCCAGCAGCCTGGGACTAGCGACAGATACGCAGTATTTT	CASSLGLATDTQYF
-	TRBJ1-5	TRBD1	TRBV18	TGTGCCAGCTCACCGGGACAGGATCAGCCCCAGCATTTT	CASSPGQDQPQHF
-	TRBJ1-1	-	TRBV27	TGTGCCAGCAGCCCCAGGTTTACGAACACTGAAGCTTTCTTT	CASSPRFTNTEAFF
-	TRBJ2-1	-	TRBV23-1	TGCGCCAGCACTCTTTGGGAGTCCTACAATGAGCAGTTCTTC	CASTLWESYNEQFF
-	TRBJ1-1	-	TRBV5-1	TGCGCCAGCAGCCGGGAGGGGATCATGAACACTGAAGCTTTCTTT	CASSREGIMNTEAFF
-	TRBJ2-5	TRBD2	TRBV7-9	TGTGCCAGCAGCAATACTCGGGAGGGAGGTGTTGAGACCCAGTACTTC	CASSNTREGGVETQYF
-	TRBJ1-2	TRBD1	TRBV13	TGTGCCAGCAGCCAGGCCGGGACAGGGGCCAACTATGGCTACACCTTC	CASSQAGTGANYGYTF
-	TRBJ1-6	-	TRBV10-3	TGTGCCATCACACCAGGGAATAATTCACCCCTCCACTTT	CAITPGNNSPLHF
-	TRBJ1-2	-	TRBV15	TGTGCCACCAGCGGTACTAGGCAGGACTATGGCTACACCTTC	CATSGTRQDYGYTF
-	TRBJ1-1	-	TRBV7-8	TGTGCCAGCAGCCCGGGTAGGGGAACTGAAGCTTTCTTT	CASSPGRGTEAFF
-	TRBJ2-3	-	TRBV29-1	TGCAGCGTTGAACTGGACACCCATACGCAGTATTTT	CSVELDTHTQYF
-	TRBJ1-4	TRBD1	TRBV29-1	TGCAGCGTTAAACCCGGGACAGGCATGGAAAAACTGTTTTTT	CSVKPGTGMEKLFF
once	TRBJ2-3	-	TRBV24-1	TGTGCCACCAGTGAACAAGCGGGCACAGATACGCAGTATTTT	CATSEQAGTDTQYF
-	TRBJ2-3	TRBD2	TRBV27	TGTGCCAGTTACCCTAGCGGCGCTAGCACAGATACGCAGTATTTT	CASYPSGASTDTQYF
-	TRBJ2-1	TRBD2	TRBV5-1	TGCGCCAGCAGGACTAGCGGGAGTGCCAATGAGCAGTTCTTC	CASRTSGSANEQFF
-	TRBJ2-7	-	TRBV11-2	TGTGCCAGCAGCTTAGGCCGCACGGGTACCTACGAGCAGTACTTC	CASSLGRTGTYEQYF
-	TRBJ1-1	TRBD1	TRBV23-1	TGCGCCAGCGCTTCGGGGGACAGGGGGCGCATCACTGAAGCTTTCTTT	CASASGDRGRITEAFF
-	TRBJ1-1	-	TRBV25-1	TGTGCCAGCAGTGGCGGCCAGAACACTGAAGCTTTCTTT	CASSGGQNTEAFF
once	TRBJ2-3	TRBD2	TRBV19	TGTGCCAGTAGTATGGAGTCTAGCGGGAGGCTGATAGATACGCAGTATTTT	CASSMESSGRLIDTQYF
few	TRBJ2-6	-	TRBV10-3	TGTGCCATCAGTGAGTCGTGGCTTGGCGGTGTCGGGTCTGGGGCCAACGTCCTGACTTTC	CAISESWLGGVGSGANVLTF
-	TRBJ2-7	TRBD2	TRBV4-1	TGCGCCAGCAGCCAAGATTTCGGACTAGCGGGAGGAGAGCAGTACTTC	CASSQDFGLAGGEQYF
-	TRBJ1-2	-	TRBV24-1	TGTGCCACCAGTGATCCTGGCAGGGCGGACTATGGCTACACCTTC	CATSDPGRADYGYTF
-	TRBJ2-7	-	TRBV28	TGTGCCAGCTCCATCCCGGCAGGGGACTCCTACGAGCAGTACTTC	CASSIPAGDSYEQYF
-	TRBJ2-2	TRBD2	TRBV28	TGTGCCAGCACCTTAGCGGGTGTCACCGGGGAGCTGTTTTTT	CASTLAGVTGELFF
-	TRBJ2-5	-	TRBV6-6	TGTGCCAGCAGTTACTCACGGGACTCCCGGTACTTC	CASSYSRDSRYF
-	TRBJ1-3	-	TRBV6-2/TRBV6-3	TGTGCCAGCAGCCTGTCATCTGGAAACACCATATATTTT	CASSLSSGNTIYF
-	TRBJ2-3	TRBD2	TRBV10-1	TGCGCCAGCAGCGATAGCGGGGTTAGCACAGATACGCAGTATTTT	CASSDSGVSTDTQYF
-	TRBJ1-5	TRBD1	TRBV19	TGTGCCAGTAAAACGGGGACAGGCGGCGGGAGTCAGCCCCAGCATTTT	CASKTGTGGGSQPQHF
-	TRBJ2-7	TRBD1	TRBV27	TGTGCCAGCAGTAAGAGTGGGACAGTCTCCTACGAGCAGTACTTC	CASSKSGTVSYEQYF
-	TRBJ2-3	TRBD1	TRBV7-6	TGTGCCAGCAGCTTAGGACAGGGTGGCACAGATACGCAGTATTTT	CASSLGQGGTDTQYF
-	TRBJ2-5	TRBD2	TRBV15	TGTGCCACCAGCAGAGGGGAGGGGACTCCCTACTTC	CATSRGEGTPYF
-	TRBJ1-5	TRBD1	TRBV7-8	TGTGCCAGCAGCTCCGGGACAGGGCCATATAGCAATCAGCCCCAGCATTTT	CASSSGTGPYSNQPQHF
-	TRBJ2-1	TRBD2	TRBV2	TGTGCCAGCAGTGAATGGGGTGGCGGGAGGGCCACCTACAATGAGCAGTTCTTC	CASSEWGGGRATYNEQFF
once	TRBJ2-2	-	TRBV2	TGTGCCAGCAGAAGGACTGCTAACACCGGGGAGCTGTTTTTT	CASRRTANTGELFF
-	TRBJ1-1	-	TRBV19	TGTGCCAGTAGTATACGGGGGGAAGCCCCTGGAGCTTTCTTT	CASSIRGEAPGAFF
-	TRBJ1-5	-	TRBV27	TGTGCCAGCAGTTTCGGGGGGGGTTTGGAGCCCCAGCATTTT	CASSFGGGLEPQHF